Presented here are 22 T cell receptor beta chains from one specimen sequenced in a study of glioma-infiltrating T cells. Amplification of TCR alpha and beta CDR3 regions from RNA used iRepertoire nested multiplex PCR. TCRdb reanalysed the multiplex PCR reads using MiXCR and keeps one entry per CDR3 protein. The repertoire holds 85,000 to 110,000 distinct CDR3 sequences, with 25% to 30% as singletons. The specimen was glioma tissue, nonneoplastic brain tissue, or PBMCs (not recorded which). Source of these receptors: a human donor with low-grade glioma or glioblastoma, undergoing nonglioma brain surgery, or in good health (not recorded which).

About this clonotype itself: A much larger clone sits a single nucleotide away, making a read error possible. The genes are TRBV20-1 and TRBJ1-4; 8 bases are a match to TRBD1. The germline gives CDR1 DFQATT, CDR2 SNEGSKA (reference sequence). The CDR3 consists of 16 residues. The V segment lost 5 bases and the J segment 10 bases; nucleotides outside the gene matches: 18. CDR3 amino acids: CSALGQGGGFAGKLFF. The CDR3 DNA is TGCAGTGCTTTAGGACAGGGTGGGGGATTTGCGGGAAAACTGTTTTTT.

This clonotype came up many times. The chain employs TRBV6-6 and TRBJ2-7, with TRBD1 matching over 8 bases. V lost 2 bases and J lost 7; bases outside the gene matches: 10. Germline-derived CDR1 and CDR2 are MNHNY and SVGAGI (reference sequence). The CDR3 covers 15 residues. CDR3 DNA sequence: TGTGCCAGCAGTTACGCTACGGACACAGGGGGAGAGCAGTACTTC. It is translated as CASSYATDTGGEQYF.

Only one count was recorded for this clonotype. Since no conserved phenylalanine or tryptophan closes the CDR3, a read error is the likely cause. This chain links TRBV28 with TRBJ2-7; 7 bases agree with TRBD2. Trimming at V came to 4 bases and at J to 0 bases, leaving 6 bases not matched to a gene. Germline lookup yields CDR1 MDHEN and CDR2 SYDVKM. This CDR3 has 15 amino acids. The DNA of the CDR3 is TGTGCCAGCAGTTCTACTAGCGTGGGCTCCTACGAGCAGTACTCC. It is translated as CASSSTSVGSYEQYS.

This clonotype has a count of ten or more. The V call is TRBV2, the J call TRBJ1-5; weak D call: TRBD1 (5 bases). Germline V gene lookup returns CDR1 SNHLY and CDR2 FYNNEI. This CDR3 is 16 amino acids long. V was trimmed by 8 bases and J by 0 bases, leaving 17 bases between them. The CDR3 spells CASGPGTRYSNQPQHF. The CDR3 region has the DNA TGTGCCAGCGGACCAGGGACGAGGTATAGCAATCAGCCCCAGCATTTT.

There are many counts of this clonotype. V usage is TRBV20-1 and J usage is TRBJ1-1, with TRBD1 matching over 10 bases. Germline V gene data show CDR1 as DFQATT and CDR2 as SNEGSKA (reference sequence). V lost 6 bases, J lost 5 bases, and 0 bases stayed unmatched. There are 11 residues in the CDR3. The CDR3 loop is CSADRGTEAFF. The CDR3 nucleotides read TGCAGTGCGGACAGGGGGACTGAAGCTTTCTTT.

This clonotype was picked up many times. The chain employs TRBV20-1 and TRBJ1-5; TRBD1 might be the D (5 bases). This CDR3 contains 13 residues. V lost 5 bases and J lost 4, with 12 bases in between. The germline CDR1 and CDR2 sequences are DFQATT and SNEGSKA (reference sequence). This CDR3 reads CSASGGKNQPQHF. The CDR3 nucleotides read TGCAGTGCTTCGGGGGGGAAGAATCAGCCCCAGCATTTT.

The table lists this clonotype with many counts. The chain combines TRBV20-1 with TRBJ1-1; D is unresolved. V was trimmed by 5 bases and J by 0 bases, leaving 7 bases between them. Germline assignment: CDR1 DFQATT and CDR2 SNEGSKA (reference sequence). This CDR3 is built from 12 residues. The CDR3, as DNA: TGCAGTGCTCGCCCCATGAACACTGAAGCTTTCTTT. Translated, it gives CSARPMNTEAFF.

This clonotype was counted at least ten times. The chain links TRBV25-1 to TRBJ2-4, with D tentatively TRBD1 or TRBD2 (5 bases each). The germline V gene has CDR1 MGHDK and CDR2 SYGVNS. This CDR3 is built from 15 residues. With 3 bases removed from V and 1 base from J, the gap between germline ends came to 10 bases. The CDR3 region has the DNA TGTGCCAGCAGTGATTCCGGGACCGCCAAAAACATTCAGTACTTC. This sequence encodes CASSDSGTAKNIQYF.

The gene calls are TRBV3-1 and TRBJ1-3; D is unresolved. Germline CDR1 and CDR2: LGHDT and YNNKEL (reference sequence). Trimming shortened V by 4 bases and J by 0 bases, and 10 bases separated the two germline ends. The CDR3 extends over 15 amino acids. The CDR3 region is CASSLTGSSGNTIYF. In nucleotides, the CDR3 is TGTGCCAGCAGCCTCACCGGGTCCTCTGGAAACACCATATATTTT.

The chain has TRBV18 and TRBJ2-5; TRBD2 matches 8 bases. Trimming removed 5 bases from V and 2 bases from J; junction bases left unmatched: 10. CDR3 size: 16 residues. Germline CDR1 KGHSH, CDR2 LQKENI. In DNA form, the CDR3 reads TGTGCCAGCTCAGCCCGGGGTAGCGGGATTCAAGAGACCCAGTACTTC. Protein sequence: CASSARGSGIQETQYF.

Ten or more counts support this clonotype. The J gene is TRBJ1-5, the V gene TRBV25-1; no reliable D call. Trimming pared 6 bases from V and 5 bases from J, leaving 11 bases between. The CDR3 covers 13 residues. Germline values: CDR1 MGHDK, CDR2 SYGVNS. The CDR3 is CASRGGPDQPQHF. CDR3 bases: TGTGCCAGCAGGGGAGGGCCGGATCAGCCCCAGCATTTT.

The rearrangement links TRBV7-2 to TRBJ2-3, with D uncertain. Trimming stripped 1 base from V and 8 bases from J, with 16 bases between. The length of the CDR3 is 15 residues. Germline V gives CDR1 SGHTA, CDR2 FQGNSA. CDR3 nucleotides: TGTGCCAGCAGCTTAGGGGTGACGGGCTCCGGTACGCAGTATTTT. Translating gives CASSLGVTGSGTQYF.

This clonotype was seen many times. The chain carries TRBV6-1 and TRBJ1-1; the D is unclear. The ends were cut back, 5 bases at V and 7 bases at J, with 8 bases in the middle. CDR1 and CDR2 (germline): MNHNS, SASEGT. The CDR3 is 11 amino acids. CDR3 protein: CASSRNREAFF. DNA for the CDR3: TGTGCCAGCAGTAGAAACCGTGAAGCTTTCTTT.

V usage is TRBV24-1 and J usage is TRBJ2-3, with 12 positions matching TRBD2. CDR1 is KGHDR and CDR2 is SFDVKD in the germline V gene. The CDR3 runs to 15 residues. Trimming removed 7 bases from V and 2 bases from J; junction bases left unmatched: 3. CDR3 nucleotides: TGTGCCACCAGCCTAGCGGGGGGGGTCACAGATACGCAGTATTTT. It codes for CATSLAGGVTDTQYF.

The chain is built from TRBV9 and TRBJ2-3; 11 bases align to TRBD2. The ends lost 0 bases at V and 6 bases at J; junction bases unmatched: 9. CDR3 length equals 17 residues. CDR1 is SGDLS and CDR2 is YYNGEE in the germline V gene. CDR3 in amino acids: CASSVAPLAGGLDTQYF. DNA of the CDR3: TGTGCCAGCAGCGTAGCGCCCCTAGCGGGGGGACTGGATACGCAGTATTTT.

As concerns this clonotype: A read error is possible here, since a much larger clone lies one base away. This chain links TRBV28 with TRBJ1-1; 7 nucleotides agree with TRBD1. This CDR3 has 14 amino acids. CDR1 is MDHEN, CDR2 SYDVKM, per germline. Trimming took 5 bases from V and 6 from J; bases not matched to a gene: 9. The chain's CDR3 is CASSPGQATAEAFF. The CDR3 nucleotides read TGTGCCAGCAGTCCCGGACAGGCTACGGCTGAAGCTTTCTTT.

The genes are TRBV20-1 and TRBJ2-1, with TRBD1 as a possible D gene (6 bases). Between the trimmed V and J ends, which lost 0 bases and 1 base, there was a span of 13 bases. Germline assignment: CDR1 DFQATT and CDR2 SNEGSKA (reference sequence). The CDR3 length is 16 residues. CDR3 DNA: TGCAGTGCTAGAGATGATCGGCAGGGGTCCTACAATGAGCAGTTCTTC. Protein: CSARDDRQGSYNEQFF.

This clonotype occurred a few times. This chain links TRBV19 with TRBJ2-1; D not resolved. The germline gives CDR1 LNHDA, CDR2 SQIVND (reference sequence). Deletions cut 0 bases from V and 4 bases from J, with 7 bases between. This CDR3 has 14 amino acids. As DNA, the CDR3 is TGTGCCAGTAGTATAGAGGCGGCATACAATGAGCAGTTCTTC. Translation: CASSIEAAYNEQFF.

CDR3 DNA sequence: TGCAGTGCTAGAGGTACTACGGGGGGAAACACCATATATTTT. It is translated as CSARGTTGGNTIYF. This chain links TRBV20-1 with TRBJ1-3; D is unclear. V was cut by 1 base and J by 4 bases, with 11 bases left in between. The CDR3 consists of 14 residues. In germline, CDR1 is DFQATT, CDR2 SNEGSKA (reference sequence).

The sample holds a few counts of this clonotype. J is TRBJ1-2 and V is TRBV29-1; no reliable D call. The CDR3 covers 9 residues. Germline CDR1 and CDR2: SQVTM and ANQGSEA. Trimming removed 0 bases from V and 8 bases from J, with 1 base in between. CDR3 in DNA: TGCAGCGTTGAAGAGGGCTACACCTTC. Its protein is CSVEEGYTF.

The CDR3 loop reads CASSFNRDGETQYF. CDR3 DNA: TGTGCCAGCAGCTTCAACAGGGACGGAGAGACCCAGTACTTC. This chain joins TRBV5-4 and TRBJ2-5; D might be TRBD1 (6 bases). The CDR3 sequence is 14 residues long. Germline lookup yields CDR1 SGHNT and CDR2 YYREEE (reference sequence). The V end lost 2 bases, the J end lost 4 bases, and 12 bases lay between the germline ends. Full variable domain (remainder filled in from reference TRBV5-4 and TRBJ2-5): ETGVTQSPTHLIKTRGQQVTLRCSSQSGHNTVSWYQQALGQGPQFIFQYYREEENGRGNFPPRFSGLQFPNYSSELNVNALELDDSALYLCASSFNRDGETQYFGPGTRLLVL.

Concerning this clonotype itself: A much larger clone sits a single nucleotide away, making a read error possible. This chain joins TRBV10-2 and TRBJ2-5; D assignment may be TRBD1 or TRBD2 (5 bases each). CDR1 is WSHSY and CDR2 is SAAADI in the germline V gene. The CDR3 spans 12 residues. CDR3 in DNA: TGTGCCACCAGGAGGACAATAGAGACCCAGTACTTC. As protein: CATRRTIETQYF.